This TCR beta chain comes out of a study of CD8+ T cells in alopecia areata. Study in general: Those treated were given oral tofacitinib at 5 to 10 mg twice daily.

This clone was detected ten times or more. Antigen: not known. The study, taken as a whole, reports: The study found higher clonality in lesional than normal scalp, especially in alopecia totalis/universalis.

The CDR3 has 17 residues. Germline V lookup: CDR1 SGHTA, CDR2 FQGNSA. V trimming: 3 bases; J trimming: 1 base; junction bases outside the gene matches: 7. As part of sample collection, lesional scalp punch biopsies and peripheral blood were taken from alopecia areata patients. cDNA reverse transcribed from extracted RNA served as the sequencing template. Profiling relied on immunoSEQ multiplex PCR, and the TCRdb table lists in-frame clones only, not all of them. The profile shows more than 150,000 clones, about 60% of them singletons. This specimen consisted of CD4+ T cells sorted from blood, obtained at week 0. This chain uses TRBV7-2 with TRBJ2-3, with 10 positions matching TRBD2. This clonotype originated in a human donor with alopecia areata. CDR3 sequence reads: CASSLQVTSGGTDTQYF. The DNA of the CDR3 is TGTGCCAGCAGCTTGCAGGTTACTAGCGGGGGCACAGATACGCAGTATTTT.